The clone carrying this T cell receptor (beta chain) was picked up a small number of times. No antigen is known for it. The data belong to a study of T cell repertoires in cytomegalovirus infection. Each CDR3 protein gets one entry after TCRdb re-called the reads with MiXCR. The data contain approximately 990,000 distinct CDR3 sequences, under 40% of them seen just once; the ten biggest clones take up over 10%. This CDR3 region has 14 residues. V shed 8 bases and J shed 8 bases, with 19 bases lying between them. Germline V gene sequence: CDR1 SGHDN, CDR2 FVKESK. The origin of this receptor is a human donor in good health (CMV status not recorded). Some clones in this sample may be carry-over from other donors' samples. The source material was cultured CD8+ T cells from PBMCs, sampled from culture after CMV antigen stimulation. The chain joins TRBV14 to TRBJ2-1; D is ambiguous. The CDR3 is CASPRRNIGDEQFF. CDR3 nucleotides: TGTGCCAGCCCTCGTAGGAACATAGGCGATGAGCAGTTCTTC.